The 11 T cell receptor beta chains below were found in one sample sequenced in a study of glioma-infiltrating T cells. Amplification of TCR alpha and beta CDR3 regions from RNA used iRepertoire nested multiplex PCR. TCRdb called the multiplex PCR reads again in MiXCR, with one record for every CDR3 protein. The sample lists roughly 100,000 distinct CDR3 sequences; under 30% were seen once. Material: glioma tissue, nonneoplastic brain tissue, or PBMCs (not recorded which). The receptors were gathered from a human donor with low-grade glioma or glioblastoma, undergoing nonglioma brain surgery, or in good health (not recorded which).

In this sample, this clonotype turned up a few times. V gene TRBV7-2 combines with J gene TRBJ1-4; D may be TRBD1 (5 bases). Trimming cost V 5 bases and J 8 bases, with 21 bases left between them. The CDR3 sequence is 16 residues long. Germline loops: CDR1 SGHTA, CDR2 FQGNSA. The CDR3 sequence: CASSPPGTIKGEKLFF. Here the CDR3 DNA reads TGTGCCAGCAGCCCCCCCGGGACCATAAAAGGGGAAAAACTGTTTTTT.

The chain has TRBV6-4 and TRBJ1-2, with a tentative D call TRBD1 (5 bases). This CDR3 is built from 14 residues. V was pared by 0 bases and J by 5 bases, with 10 bases between. Germline V gene data show CDR1 as MRHNA and CDR2 as SNTAGT. The CDR3 is CASSDSSGAYGYTF. CDR3 nucleotide sequence: TGTGCCAGCAGTGACTCGAGTGGGGCGTATGGCTACACCTTC.

This clonotype was detected ten times or more. V and J are TRBV7-2 and TRBJ2-3; 9 bases agree with TRBD1. Germline V CDR1 and CDR2: SGHTA, FQGNSA. V shed 5 bases and J 2 bases; nucleotides not matched to a gene: 8. This CDR3 is built from 16 residues. The CDR3: CASSPWGQGYTDTQYF. The CDR3 DNA is TGTGCCAGCAGCCCTTGGGGACAGGGATACACAGATACGCAGTATTTT.

The table lists this clonotype with many counts. Written as DNA, the CDR3 is TGTGCCAGCGGTTACGGACAACAGGAAAATGGCTACACCTTC. It translates to CASGYGQQENGYTF. The gene calls are TRBV7-2 and TRBJ1-2, with TRBD1 as a possible D gene (5 bases). With 8 bases removed from V and 6 bases from J, the gap between germline ends came to 19 bases. CDR3 length equals 14 residues. Germline V CDR1 and CDR2: SGHTA, FQGNSA.

The chain recombines TRBV4-2 with TRBJ2-7, with a weak D call TRBD1 (6 bases). Per the germline V gene, CDR1 is LGHNA and CDR2 is YNFKEQ. Trimming cost V 0 bases and J 6 bases, with 18 bases left between them. The CDR3 runs 16 residues. The CDR3 DNA reads TGTGCCAGCAGCCAAGATCTCGGGCAGGGGAATGCCGAGCAGTACTTC. Translating it yields CASSQDLGQGNAEQYF.

There are many counts of this clonotype. The chain is built from TRBV6-1 and TRBJ2-1, with TRBD2 identical over 9 bases. The CDR3 has 15 amino acids. The germline V gene has CDR1 MNHNS and CDR2 SASEGT. J lost 6 bases, V lost 1 base, and 4 bases had no gene match. In nucleotides, the CDR3 is TGTGCCAGCAGTGAAGGTGGTAGCGGGAGCAATGAGCAGTTCTTC. It encodes CASSEGGSGSNEQFF.

This clonotype showed up just a few times. The chain links TRBV9 to TRBJ1-1; the D is unclear. The CDR3 contains 13 residues. The germline CDR1 and CDR2 sequences are SGDLS and YYNGEE. Trimming cost V 1 base and J 1 base, with 5 bases left between them. CDR3 protein: CASSVYPNTEAFF. CDR3 nucleotide sequence: TGTGCCAGCAGCGTATATCCGAACACTGAAGCTTTCTTT.

The chain combines TRBV4-3 with TRBJ1-6, with TRBD1 identical over 9 bases. The J segment lost 7 bases and the V segment lost 5 bases, leaving 9 bases of the junction unmatched. This CDR3 region has 16 residues. Germline CDR1 reads LGHNA; CDR2 reads YSLEER. The CDR3 loop reads CASSATGDRENSPLHF. The CDR3 region has the DNA TGCGCCAGCAGCGCGACAGGGGACAGGGAGAATTCACCCCTCCACTTT.

In its sample, this clonotype was seen many times. The V and J genes are TRBV7-2 and TRBJ2-7; 8 nucleotides agree with TRBD2. The trim removed 5 bases at V and 0 bases at J, leaving 6 bases unmatched. CDR3 size: 15 residues. CDR1 is SGHTA and CDR2 is FQGNSA in the germline V gene. The CDR3 loop is CASSEGGTSSYEQYF. CDR3 sequence (DNA): TGTGCCAGCAGCGAAGGCGGGACTAGCTCCTACGAGCAGTACTTC.

This clonotype was seen many times. One junction end does not reproduce the germline sequence, and a read error may be involved. The chain has TRBV7-7 and TRBJ2-1; D uncertain. Germline V gene lookup returns CDR1 SSHAT and CDR2 FNYEAQ (reference sequence). The CDR3 loop spans 13 amino acids. CDR3 sequence reads: CASSLASGVEQFF. CDR3 DNA sequence: TGTGCTAGCAGCTTAGCAAGTGGGGTTGAGCAGTTCTTC.

V is TRBV29-1 and J is TRBJ2-5; TRBD1 is a possible D gene (5 bases). The V end was cut by 6 bases, the J end by 5 bases, with 16 bases between. CDR3 size: 13 residues. Germline V gene lookup returns CDR1 SQVTM and CDR2 ANQGSEA. CDR3 coding DNA: TGCAGCGTCAGACAGCCCCCTGGGGAGACCCAGTACTTC. Translation gives CSVRQPPGETQYF. Combining the CDR3 with reference TRBV29-1 and TRBJ2-5 gives the whole variable domain SAVISQKPSRDICQRGTSLTIQCQVDSQVTMMFWYRQQPGQSLTLIATANQGSEATYESGFVIDKFPISRPNLTFSTLTVSNMSPEDSSIYLCSVRQPPGETQYFGPGTRLLVL.